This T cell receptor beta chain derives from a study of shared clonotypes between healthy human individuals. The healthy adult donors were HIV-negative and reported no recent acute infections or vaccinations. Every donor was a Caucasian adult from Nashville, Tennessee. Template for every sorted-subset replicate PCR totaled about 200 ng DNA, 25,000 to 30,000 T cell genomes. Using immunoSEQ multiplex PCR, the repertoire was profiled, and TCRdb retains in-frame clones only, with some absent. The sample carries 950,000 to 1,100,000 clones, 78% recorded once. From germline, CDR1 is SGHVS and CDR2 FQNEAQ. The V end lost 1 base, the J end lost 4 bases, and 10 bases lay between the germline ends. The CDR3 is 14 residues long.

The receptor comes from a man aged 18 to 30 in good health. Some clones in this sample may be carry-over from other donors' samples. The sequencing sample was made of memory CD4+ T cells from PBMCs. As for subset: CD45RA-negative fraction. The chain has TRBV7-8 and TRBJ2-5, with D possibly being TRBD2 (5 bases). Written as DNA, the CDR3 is TGTGCCAGCAGCTTAGAGGCGGGTGCAGAGACCCAGTACTTC. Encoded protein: CASSLEAGAETQYF.